Reported below is one T cell receptor (beta chain). Its matching antigen is unknown. The sample belongs to a study of siplizumab effects on memory and regulatory T cells. Findings of the study overall: Poor capture below about 10^-5 frequency left most alloreactive clones unmapped to unstimulated subsets. Confirmation that proliferating Tregs from siplizumab cultures had suppressive function was not obtained. Among mappable alloreactive CD4+ clones, the Treg-derived fraction averaged around 70% with siplizumab versus around 26% in controls.

J gave up 6 bases and V 5 bases, and 10 bases lay outside the gene matches. CDR3 length equals 16 residues. The germline V gene has CDR1 ENHRY and CDR2 SYGVKD. Sequencing of each sample assayed around 10^5 TCR templates. Some clones are missing from TCRdb's copy, which holds only in-frame ones; the method was immunoSEQ multiplex PCR. Seen here are 87,000 or so clones, 85% to 90% observed once, and the top ten hold 15%. The sample taken for sequencing was CD4+ T cells sorted from blood. This TCR came from a human donor in good health. This chain links TRBV10-3 with TRBJ2-2; 9 positions agree with TRBD2. The CDR3 is CAISRRLAEEAGELFF. DNA of the CDR3: TGTGCCATCAGTCGACGACTAGCGGAGGAGGCCGGGGAGCTGTTTTTT.